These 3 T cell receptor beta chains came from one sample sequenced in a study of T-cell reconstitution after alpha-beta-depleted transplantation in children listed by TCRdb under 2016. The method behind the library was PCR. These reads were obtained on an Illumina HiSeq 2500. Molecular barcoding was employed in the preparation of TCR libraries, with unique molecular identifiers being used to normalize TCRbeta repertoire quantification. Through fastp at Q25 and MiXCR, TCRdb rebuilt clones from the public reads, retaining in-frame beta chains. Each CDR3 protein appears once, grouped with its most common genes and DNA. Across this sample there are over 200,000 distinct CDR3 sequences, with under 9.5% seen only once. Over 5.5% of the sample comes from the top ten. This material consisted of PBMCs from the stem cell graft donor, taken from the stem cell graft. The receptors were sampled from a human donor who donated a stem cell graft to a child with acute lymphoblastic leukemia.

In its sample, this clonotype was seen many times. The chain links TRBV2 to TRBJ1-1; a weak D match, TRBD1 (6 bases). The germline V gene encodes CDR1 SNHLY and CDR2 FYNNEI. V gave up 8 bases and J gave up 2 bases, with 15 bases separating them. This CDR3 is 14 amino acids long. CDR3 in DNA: TGTGCCAGCGGTCGGGGGCACTTTAACACTGAAGCTTTCTTT. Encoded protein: CASGRGHFNTEAFF.

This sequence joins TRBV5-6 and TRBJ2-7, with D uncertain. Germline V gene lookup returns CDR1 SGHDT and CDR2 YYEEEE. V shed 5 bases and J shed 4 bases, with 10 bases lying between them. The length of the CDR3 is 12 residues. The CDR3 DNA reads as TGTGCCAGCAGTCCCAACCCGTACGAGCAGTACTTC. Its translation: CASSPNPYEQYF.

The CDR3 bases are TGTGCCAGCAGTGAACAGAGTAGCAAATATCAGCCCCAGCATTTT. Protein: CASSEQSSKYQPQHF. The chain employs TRBV12-3 or TRBV12-4 and TRBJ1-5; no clear D. The CDR3 runs 15 residues. Trimming took off 5 bases at V and 5 bases at J, with 16 bases between the two ends.